This T cell receptor beta chain derives from a study of blood T cell repertoires in COVID-19. Overall study: Sites across the United States, Italy and Spain contributed samples from acute and convalescent COVID-19. PBMCs, B-cell-depleted T cells, or T cells were the source of the cDNA or gDNA that made up the material.

Per the original data handling: Nucleated cell number was recorded as an estimate derived from reference gene primer amplification. Profiling relied on immunoSEQ multiplex PCR, and the TCRdb table lists in-frame clones only, not all of them. V and J calls and clone size are given by that table; D and trimming were obtained from the DNA. The data show 35,000 to 45,000 clones, over 75% seen once. Germline CDR1 MGHRA, CDR2 YSYEKL. The CDR3 runs to 15 residues. Trimming shortened V by 2 bases and J by 9 bases, and 17 bases separated the two germline ends. The sample comprised peripheral blood. This sequence was found in a human donor in a cohort sampled during active COVID-19. V and J are TRBV4-1 and TRBJ2-1, with a possible D match to TRBD2 (6 bases). The CDR3 sequence is CASSQWVGVGGEQFF. DNA of the CDR3: TGCGCCAGCAGCCAATGGGTCGGGGTGGGAGGTGAGCAGTTCTTC.